The source of this T cell receptor beta chain is a study of blood T cell repertoires in COVID-19. Study summary: The samples span acute and convalescent COVID-19 from the United States, Italy and Spain.

Comment on this clone: A junction boundary mismatches the germline segment, possibly from a read error.

In the study's own analysis: Amplification of reference gene primers was used by the study to estimate nucleated cell counts. Only in-frame clones appear in the TCRdb table, and some are missing; sequencing was by immunoSEQ multiplex PCR. That table gives V, J and clone size, and the DNA gave D and trimming. Found here are about 28,000 clones, roughly 85% of them singletons; the top ten hold about 25%. The germline V gene has CDR1 SSHAT and CDR2 FNYEAQ (reference sequence). CDR3 length equals 17 residues. The chain joins TRBV7-7 to TRBJ2-7; 10 bases are a match to TRBD2. The origin of this receptor is a human donor in a cohort sampled during active COVID-19. Sequencing was carried out using peripheral blood. Here the CDR3 DNA reads TGTGCTAGCAGCTTAGGTAGCGGGGGGCTCGGTGAGTACGAGCAGTACTTC. This translates into CASSLGSGGLGEYEQYF.